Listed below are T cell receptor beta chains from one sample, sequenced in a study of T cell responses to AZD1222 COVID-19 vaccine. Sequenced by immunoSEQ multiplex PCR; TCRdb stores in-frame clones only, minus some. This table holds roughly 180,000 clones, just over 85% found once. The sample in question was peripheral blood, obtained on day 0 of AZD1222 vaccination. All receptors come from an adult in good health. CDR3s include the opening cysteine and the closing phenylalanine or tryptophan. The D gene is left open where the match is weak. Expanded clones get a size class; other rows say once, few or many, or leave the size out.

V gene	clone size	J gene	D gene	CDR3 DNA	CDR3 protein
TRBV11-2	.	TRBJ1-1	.	TGTGCCAGCAGCTTAGGTTCGAACACTGAAGCTTTCTTT	CASSLGSNTEAFF
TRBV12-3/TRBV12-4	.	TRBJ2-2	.	TGTGCCAGCAGTTCCATCGCGGCCGGGGAGCTGTTTTTT	CASSSIAAGELFF
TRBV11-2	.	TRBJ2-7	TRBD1	TGTGCCAGCAGCTTAAGGGACAGTAGAGACGAGCAGTACTTC	CASSLRDSRDEQYF
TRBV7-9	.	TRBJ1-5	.	TGTGCCAGCAGCCTGGACGGGAGCAGCAATCAGCCCCAGCATTTT	CASSLDGSSNQPQHF
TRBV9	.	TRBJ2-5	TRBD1	TGTGCCAGCAGCCCACGGGACAGGCGGGAGACCCAGTACTTC	CASSPRDRRETQYF
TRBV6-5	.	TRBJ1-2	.	TGTGCCAGCAGTTACCCCGGGGCCGAGGGTAACTATGGCTACACCTTC	CASSYPGAEGNYGYTF
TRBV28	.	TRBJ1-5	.	TGTGCCAGCAGTTTAAGAGTCCGGGTGAGCAATCAGCCCCAGCATTTT	CASSLRVRVSNQPQHF
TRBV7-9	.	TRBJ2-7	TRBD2	TGTGCCAGCAGCTTATTCGGAACGGGGGGCTACGAGCAGTACTTC	CASSLFGTGGYEQYF
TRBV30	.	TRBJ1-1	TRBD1	TGTGCCTGGAGTGTAGGGGGCTTAACTGAAGCTTTCTTT	CAWSVGGLTEAFF
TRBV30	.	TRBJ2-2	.	TGTGCCTGGAGGCCCTGGGATTTGGGCACCGGGGAGCTGTTTTTT	CAWRPWDLGTGELFF
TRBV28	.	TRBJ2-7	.	TGTGCCAGCACAACAGAGAGCTACGAGCAGTACTTC	CASTTESYEQYF
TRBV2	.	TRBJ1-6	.	TGTGCCAGCAGGGAAGACAGGAGCTCACCCCTCCACTTT	CASREDRSSPLHF
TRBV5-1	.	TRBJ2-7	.	TGCGCCAGCAGTTCCTCGGGTGCCATTTATTACGAGCAGTACTTC	CASSSSGAIYYEQYF
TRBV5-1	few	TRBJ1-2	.	TGCGCCAGCAGTCAGGATACCATGGGACTCCTGAGGAGCTATGGCTACACCTTC	CASSQDTMGLLRSYGYTF
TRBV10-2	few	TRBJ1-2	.	TGCGCCAGCAGCGGCCAGGGGTCTAACTATGGCTACACCTTC	CASSGQGSNYGYTF
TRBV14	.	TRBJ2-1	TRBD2	TGTGCCAGCAGCCAAGAGCGGGGAGCGGGGATGTACAATGAGCAGTTCTTC	CASSQERGAGMYNEQFF
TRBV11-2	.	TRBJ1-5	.	TGTGCCAGCAGCCCAGGGAGCAATCAGCCCCAGCATTTT	CASSPGSNQPQHF
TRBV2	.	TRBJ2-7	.	TGTGCCAGCACCATTGGCGAGCAGTACTTC	CASTIGEQYF